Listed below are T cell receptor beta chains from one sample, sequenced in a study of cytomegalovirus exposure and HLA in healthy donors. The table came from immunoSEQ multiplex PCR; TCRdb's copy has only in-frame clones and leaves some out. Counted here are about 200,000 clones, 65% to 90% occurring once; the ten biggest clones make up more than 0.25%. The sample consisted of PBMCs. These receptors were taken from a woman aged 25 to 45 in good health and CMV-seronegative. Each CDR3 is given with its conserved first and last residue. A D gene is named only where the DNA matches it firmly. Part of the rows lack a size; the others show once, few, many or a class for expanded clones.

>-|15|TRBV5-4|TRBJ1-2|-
TGTGCCAGCAGCGGGGGACATCCACTAAACTATGGCTACACCTTC
CASSGGHPLNYGYTF
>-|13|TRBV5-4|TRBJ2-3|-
TGTGCCAGCAGCTTTAACTCACGGGATACGCAGTATTTT
CASSFNSRDTQYF
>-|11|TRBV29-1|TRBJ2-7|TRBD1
TGCAGCGCAAGACAGGGCTACGAGCAGTACTTC
CSARQGYEQYF
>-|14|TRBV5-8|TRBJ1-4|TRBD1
TGTGCCAGCAGCTTCAGGGGGCATGGTGAAAAACTGTTTTTT
CASSFRGHGEKLFF
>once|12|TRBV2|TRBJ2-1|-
TGTGCCAGCAACAGGGGGGGGGTTGAGCAGTTCTTC
CASNRGGVEQFF
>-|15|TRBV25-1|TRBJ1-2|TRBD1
TGTGCCAGCAGTGATGAGACAGGGGGCACCTATGGCTACACCTTC
CASSDETGGTYGYTF
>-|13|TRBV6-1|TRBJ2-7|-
TGTGCCAGCAGTGAATTCATGGGCCCCGAGCAGTACTTC
CASSEFMGPEQYF
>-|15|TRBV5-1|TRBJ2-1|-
TGCGCCAGCAGCTTGGGACTAGGGGTTTACAATGAGCAGTTCTTC
CASSLGLGVYNEQFF
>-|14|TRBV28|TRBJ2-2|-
TGTGCCAGCAGTTTAGGCGGGAACACCGGGGAGCTGTTTTTT
CASSLGGNTGELFF
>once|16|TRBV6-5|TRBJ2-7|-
TGTGCCAGCAGTTACTCGAAACAGGGGACGGACTACGCGCAGTACTTC
CASSYSKQGTDYAQYF
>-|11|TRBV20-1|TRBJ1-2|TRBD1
TGCAGTGCTTGGACAGGTCGTGGCTACACCTTC
CSAWTGRGYTF
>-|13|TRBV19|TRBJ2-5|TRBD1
TGTGCCACCTCGGACAGGGCTCAAGAGACCCAGTACTTC
CATSDRAQETQYF
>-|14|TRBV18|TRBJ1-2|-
TGTGCCAGCTCACCGGTCATTCGGAGCTATGGCTACACCTTC
CASSPVIRSYGYTF